Each of the 10 T cell receptor beta chains below was sequenced from the same sample in a study of T-cell reconstitution after alpha-beta-depleted transplantation in children. Unique molecular identifiers were incorporated during preparation of the TCRbeta library. TCRdb reprocessed the PCR reads via MiXCR and lists one record per CDR3 protein. The sample holds around 270,000 distinct CDR3 sequences; 10% are singletons and the top ten take less than 8%. Source: PBMCs, taken before TCRalphabeta/CD19-depleted stem cell transplant. The source is a boy in the first two years of life with acute myeloid leukemia, due to receive a stem cell transplant.

This clonotype was detected many times. The V gene is TRBV20-1, the J gene TRBJ2-5, with D perhaps TRBD2 (6 bases). From germline, CDR1 is DFQATT and CDR2 SNEGSKA (reference sequence). This CDR3 is built from 13 residues. Trimming stripped 6 bases from V and 1 base from J, with 12 bases between. In DNA, the CDR3 is TGCAGTGCGGCTCGGGACTTCCAAGAGACCCAGTACTTC. Translation gives CSAARDFQETQYF.

The chain is built from TRBV27 and TRBJ2-1, with 7 bases aligning to TRBD2. J lost 2 bases, V lost 8 bases, and 9 bases had no gene match. Germline values: CDR1 MNHEY, CDR2 SMNVEV (reference sequence). CDR3 length: 15 amino acids. CDR3 bases: TGTGCCAGCTACAAGGGCCGGGGGGCCTACAATGAGCAGTTCTTC. Protein sequence: CASYKGRGAYNEQFF.

The rearrangement joins TRBV5-5 to TRBJ2-5; weak D call: TRBD1 (5 bases). CDR1 is SGHKS, CDR2 YYEKEE, per germline (reference sequence). There are 15 residues in the CDR3. The V gene lost 5 bases and the J gene lost 5 bases, with 19 bases spanning the gap. The CDR3: CASRGRQKAGETQYF. As DNA, the CDR3 is TGTGCCAGCAGAGGGCGACAGAAAGCAGGGGAGACCCAGTACTTC.

With respect to this clonotype: One base away lies a much larger clone, so this may be a sequencing read error. The chain links TRBV5-1 to TRBJ2-3; D perhaps matches TRBD1 (5 bases). The V and J ends lost 7 bases and 2 bases respectively, with 11 bases between them. Germline loops: CDR1 SGHRS, CDR2 YFSETQ. There are 13 residues in the CDR3. The CDR3 is CASRTLVTDTQYF. The CDR3 DNA sequence: TGCGCCAGCCGGACACTCGTCACAGATACGCAGTATTTT.

This clonotype was seen repeatedly, ten times or more. The chain joins TRBV6-1 to TRBJ1-2, with D unclear. Trimming pared 1 base from V and 7 bases from J, leaving 7 bases between. The CDR3 runs 12 residues. Looked up from germline, CDR1 is MNHNS and CDR2 is SASEGT. The CDR3 DNA is TGTGCCAGCAGTGAAGGAGCACCTGGCTACACCTTC. Protein sequence: CASSEGAPGYTF.

CDR3 sequence: CASRLAGAREQYF. The CDR3 nucleotides are TGTGCCAGCCGACTAGCGGGAGCTCGGGAGCAGTACTTC. V gene TRBV6-1 combines with J gene TRBJ2-7, with 12 bases that match TRBD2. The CDR3 runs 13 residues. Germline V lookup: CDR1 MNHNS, CDR2 SASEGT. V trimming: 8 bases; J trimming: 7 bases; junction bases outside the gene matches: 6.

This clonotype occurred many times. The CDR3 DNA reads as TGTGCCATCAGTGAGTCCAGCCAGCCTTACTACGAGCAGTACTTC. This translates into CAISESSQPYYEQYF. This chain links TRBV10-3 with TRBJ2-7; D is uncertain. V lost 0 bases and J 3 bases, leaving 12 bases between the germline ends. CDR1 is ENHRY, CDR2 SYGVKD, per germline. The CDR3 contains 15 residues.

This clonotype was seen many times. V usage is TRBV9 and J usage is TRBJ1-6; D ambiguous. The CDR3 runs 15 residues. V lost 3 bases and J 0 bases, leaving 7 bases between the germline ends. The V gene's germline CDR1 is SGDLS and CDR2 YYNGEE. The CDR3: CASSGSSSYNSPLHF. The CDR3, as DNA: TGTGCCAGCAGCGGATCATCCTCCTATAATTCACCCCTCCACTTT.

This clonotype was seen at least ten times. Written as DNA, the CDR3 is TGTGCCAGCAGCTTATGGGGGATGGCCTCTGAAGCTTTCTTT. Translation gives CASSLWGMASEAFF. The V gene is TRBV7-8, the J gene TRBJ1-1; possibly TRBD1 for D (5 bases). Trimming took 2 bases from V and 6 from J, leaving 13 bases between them. Looked up from germline, CDR1 is SGHVS and CDR2 is FQNEAQ. The CDR3 totals 14 residues. Drawing the rest from reference TRBV7-8 and TRBJ1-1, the complete variable domain is GAGVSQSPRYKVAKRGQDVALRCDPISGHVSLFWYQQALGQGPEFLTYFQNEAQLDKSGLPSDRFFAERPEGSVSTLKIQRTQQEDSAVYLCASSLWGMASEAFFGQGTRLTVV.

This clonotype showed up many times. The rearrangement links TRBV7-3 to TRBJ2-1; D may be TRBD2 (6 bases). V lost 5 bases to trimming and J lost 6 bases, with 11 bases between them. The CDR3 covers 13 residues. The germline gives CDR1 SGHTA, CDR2 FQGTGA. The CDR3 sequence is CASSITSRNEQFF. In nucleotides, the CDR3 is TGTGCCAGCAGCATTACTAGCCGCAATGAGCAGTTCTTC.